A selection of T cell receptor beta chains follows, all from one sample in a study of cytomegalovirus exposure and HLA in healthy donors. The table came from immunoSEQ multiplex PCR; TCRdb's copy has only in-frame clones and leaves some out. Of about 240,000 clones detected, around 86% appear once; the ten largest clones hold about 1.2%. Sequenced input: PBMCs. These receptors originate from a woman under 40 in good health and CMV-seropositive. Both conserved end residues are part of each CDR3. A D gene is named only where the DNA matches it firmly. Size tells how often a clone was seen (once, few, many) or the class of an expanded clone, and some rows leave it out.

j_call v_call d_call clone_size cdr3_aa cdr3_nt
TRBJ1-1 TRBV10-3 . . CAITEDIRNTEAFF TGTGCCATCACCGAGGACATACGCAACACTGAAGCTTTCTTT
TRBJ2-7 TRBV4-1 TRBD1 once CASSHIDRGAYEQYF TGCGCCAGCAGCCATATCGACAGGGGGGCCTACGAGCAGTACTTC
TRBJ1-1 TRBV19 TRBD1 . CASRAGGTEAFF TGTGCCAGTAGGGCAGGGGGCACTGAAGCTTTCTTT
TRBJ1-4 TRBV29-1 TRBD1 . CSVGQPTNEKLFF TGCAGCGTGGGACAGCCAACTAATGAAAAACTGTTTTTT
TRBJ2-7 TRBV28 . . CASSSEIPYEQYF TGTGCCAGCAGTTCAGAAATACCCTACGAGCAGTACTTC
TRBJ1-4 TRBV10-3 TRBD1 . CAIRKDRDEKLFF TGTGCCATCAGGAAGGACAGGGATGAAAAACTGTTTTTT
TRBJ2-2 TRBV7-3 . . CASSLTAGWTGELFF TGTGCCAGCAGCTTAACAGCAGGGTGGACCGGGGAGCTGTTTTTT
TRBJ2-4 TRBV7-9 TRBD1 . CASSAGQGELAKNIQYF TGTGCCAGCAGCGCCGGACAGGGCGAACTAGCCAAAAACATTCAGTACTTC
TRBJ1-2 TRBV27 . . CASSPSGQGNYGYTF TGTGCCAGCAGTCCCTCAGGGCAGGGAAACTATGGCTACACCTTC
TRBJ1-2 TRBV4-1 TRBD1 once CASSQATRGPGYTF TGCGCCAGCAGCCAAGCGACCAGGGGGCCTGGCTACACCTTC
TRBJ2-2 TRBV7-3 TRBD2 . CASSADGTSGNTGELFF TGTGCCAGCAGCGCAGACGGGACTAGCGGAAACACCGGGGAGCTGTTTTTT
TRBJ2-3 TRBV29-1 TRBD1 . CSAGGQGARRATDTQYF TGCAGCGCTGGGGGACAGGGGGCGCGAAGGGCCACAGATACGCAGTATTTT
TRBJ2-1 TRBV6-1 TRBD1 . CASSEASRGSSYNEQFF TGTGCCAGCAGTGAAGCCTCCAGGGGGAGCTCCTACAATGAGCAGTTCTTC
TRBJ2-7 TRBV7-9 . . CASSPDSYYEQYF TGTGCCAGCAGCCCAGACAGCTACTACGAGCAGTACTTC